The 14 T cell receptor beta chains below all came from one sample that was sequenced in a study of CD8 T cells in ankylosing spondylitis (dated by TCRdb to the late 2010s). Library preparation was by 5' RACE. For sequencing, an Illumina HiSeq 2500 was employed. TCRdb handled the public reads itself, with Q25 trimming in fastp and clone calling in MiXCR, and kept productive beta chains. Rows are combined by CDR3 protein, so each entry shows the most common genes and DNA. In all, the sample holds tens of thousands of distinct CDR3 sequences, and around 25% of those were seen once. Less than 60% of the sample belongs to the ten largest clones. The sample consisted of blood, either unsorted or a sorted T cell fraction (not recorded which). These receptors were obtained from a male donor with ankylosing spondylitis or in good health (not recorded which).

The CDR3 DNA reads TGCGCCAGCAGCTTGGTGACAGGTGGAAACACCATATATTTT. This translates into CASSLVTGGNTIYF. The chain couples TRBV5-1 to TRBJ1-3; tentatively, D is TRBD1 (6 bases). CDR3 length equals 14 residues. Germline lookup yields CDR1 SGHRS and CDR2 YFSETQ. Trimming pared 0 bases from V and 3 bases from J, leaving 7 bases between.

This clonotype was seen at least ten times. The CDR3 nucleotides read TGCAGTGCTAGGGGACTAGCAGGGGAAGAGCAGTACTTC. Translation gives CSARGLAGEEQYF. The V and J genes are TRBV20-1 and TRBJ2-7; 9 bases match TRBD2. Germline V gene data show CDR1 as DFQATT and CDR2 as SNEGSKA (reference sequence). There are 13 residues in the CDR3. Trimming cost V 3 bases and J 7 bases; bases outside gene matches: 7.

The rearrangement links TRBV5-1 to TRBJ2-3, with 11 bases aligning to TRBD2. CDR1 is SGHRS, CDR2 YFSETQ, per germline. Losses at the gene ends were 2 bases for V and 3 bases for J; bases not matched to a gene: 5. The CDR3 consists of 16 residues. The CDR3 coding sequence is TGCGCCAGCAGCTTATCCGGGACTAGCGGTACAGATACGCAGTATTTT. It specifies CASSLSGTSGTDTQYF. Supplemented by reference TRBV5-1 and TRBJ2-3, the full variable domain reads KAGVTQTPRYLIKTRGQQVTLSCSPISGHRSVSWYQQTPGQGLQFLFEYFSETQRNKGNFPGRFSGRQFSNSRSEMNVSTLELGDSALYLCASSLSGTSGTDTQYFGPGTRLTVL.

This chain joins TRBV7-3 and TRBJ2-2, with a possible D match to TRBD1 (5 bases). The V gene lost 0 bases and the J gene lost 4 bases, with 12 bases spanning the gap. This CDR3 spans 16 amino acids. Per the germline V gene, CDR1 is SGHTA and CDR2 is FQGTGA. The CDR3 nucleotides read TGTGCCAGCAGCTTAACCCAGGGCCGGAGCACCGGGGAGCTGTTTTTT. It translates to CASSLTQGRSTGELFF.

The genes are TRBV5-1 and TRBJ2-2; a weak D match, TRBD2 (6 bases). Germline V gene lookup returns CDR1 SGHRS and CDR2 YFSETQ. V was shortened by 4 bases and J by 7 bases, with 14 bases between the two germline ends. CDR3 size: 14 residues. This CDR3 is CASSHLEEGGELFF. The CDR3, as DNA: TGCGCCAGCAGCCACCTTGAGGAGGGCGGGGAGCTGTTTTTT.

About this clonotype itself: One base away lies a much larger clone, so this may be a sequencing read error. The chain has TRBV5-1 and TRBJ2-3, with 7 bases aligning to TRBD2. The CDR3 consists of 14 residues. Germline trimming cut 7 bases from V and 2 bases from J; bases unmatched to any gene: 7. Per germline, CDR1 SGHRS and CDR2 YFSETQ. Here the CDR3 reads CASAIREDTDTQYF. The CDR3 DNA reads TGCGCCAGCGCCATACGGGAGGACACAGATACGCAGTATTTT.

J is TRBJ1-1 and V is TRBV18; 7 nucleotides line up with TRBD1. CDR1 is KGHSH and CDR2 is LQKENI in the germline V gene. J was trimmed by 6 bases and V by 1 base; bases with no gene match: 11. This CDR3 has 16 residues. CDR3 loop: CASSPRGGGAFAEAFF. The CDR3 coding sequence is TGTGCCAGCTCACCACGGGGAGGGGGCGCCTTCGCTGAAGCTTTCTTT.

This chain uses TRBV5-1 with TRBJ1-6; 9 nucleotides align to TRBD1. CDR1 and CDR2 (germline): SGHRS, YFSETQ. With 0 bases clipped from V and 9 bases from J, the junction kept 4 bases outside the gene matches. This CDR3 has 15 residues. In nucleotides, the CDR3 is TGCGCCAGCAGCTTGGACAGGGGGCAGGTTTCACCCCTCCACTTT. Translation: CASSLDRGQVSPLHF.

This clonotype was seen many times. This chain links TRBV29-1 with TRBJ2-2, with D possibly matching TRBD1 (5 bases). Trimming took 7 bases from V and 2 from J, leaving 8 bases between them. The CDR3 extends over 12 amino acids. Germline loops: CDR1 SQVTM, CDR2 ANQGSEA. The CDR3 DNA follows: TGCAGCGCCTGGGGCAACACCGGGGAGCTGTTTTTT. Protein product: CSAWGNTGELFF.

This chain joins TRBV24-1 and TRBJ2-3; D could derive from TRBD1 or TRBD2 (5 bases each). V lost 0 bases and J 5 bases, leaving 8 bases between the germline ends. From germline, CDR1 is KGHDR and CDR2 SFDVKD. The CDR3 is made up of 14 amino acids. CDR3 DNA sequence: TGTGCCACCAGTGATTTGACTGGGGGAGATACGCAGTATTTT. It specifies CATSDLTGGDTQYF.

V usage is TRBV29-1 and J usage is TRBJ1-2; TRBD1 matches at 8 bases. The CDR3 totals 14 residues. V was pared by 7 bases and J by 4 bases, with 11 bases of the junction left unmatched. Germline lookup yields CDR1 SQVTM and CDR2 ANQGSEA. The CDR3 protein is CSALRQGRSYGYTF. CDR3 in DNA: TGCAGCGCTCTACGACAGGGGCGCTCCTATGGCTACACCTTC.

J is TRBJ1-1 and V is TRBV4-2, with a possible D match to TRBD1 (5 bases). V lost 4 bases to trimming and J lost 4 bases, with 16 bases between them. This CDR3 is built from 15 residues. Germline assignment: CDR1 LGHNA and CDR2 YNFKEQ. The CDR3 region is CASSLIQEFTTEAFF. In DNA, the CDR3 is TGTGCCAGCAGCCTGATACAGGAGTTTACCACTGAAGCTTTCTTT.

This chain uses TRBV5-1 with TRBJ2-5; maybe TRBD2 (6 bases). Trimming removed 0 bases at V and 1 base at J, with 10 bases between. Germline V gene sequence: CDR1 SGHRS, CDR2 YFSETQ. The CDR3 has 15 amino acids. The CDR3 spells CASSLEAGTQETQYF. The CDR3 bases are TGCGCCAGCAGCTTGGAGGCGGGAACCCAAGAGACCCAGTACTTC.

The sample holds a few counts of this clonotype. The rearrangement uses TRBV20-1 and TRBJ2-3; D is unclear. V lost 5 bases, J lost 0 bases, and 15 bases lay in between. Germline V CDR1 and CDR2: DFQATT, SNEGSKA (reference sequence). This CDR3 has 15 residues. CDR3: CSAVRLITSTDTQYF. CDR3 sequence (DNA): TGCAGTGCTGTTCGACTTATAACGAGCACAGATACGCAGTATTTT.